The clone carrying this T cell receptor beta chain has just a few counts. These data originate in a study of T cell repertoires in cytomegalovirus infection. V was clipped by 6 bases and J by 4 bases, with 10 bases between them. Germline V gives CDR1 DFQATT, CDR2 SNEGSKA (reference sequence). The CDR3 runs to 12 residues. From the reads, TCRdb called clonotypes with MiXCR, one entry per CDR3 protein. The sample has 120,000 to 150,000 distinct CDR3 sequences; 5.5% to 7% are singletons. The genes are TRBV20-1 and TRBJ1-5; D not certain. The material sequenced was PBMCs. This receptor was taken from a human donor in good health (CMV status not recorded). Some clones in this sample may be carry-over from other donors' samples. CDR3 DNA: TGCAGTGCCATTACCGCGAATCAGCCCCAGCATTTT. It codes for CSAITANQPQHF.